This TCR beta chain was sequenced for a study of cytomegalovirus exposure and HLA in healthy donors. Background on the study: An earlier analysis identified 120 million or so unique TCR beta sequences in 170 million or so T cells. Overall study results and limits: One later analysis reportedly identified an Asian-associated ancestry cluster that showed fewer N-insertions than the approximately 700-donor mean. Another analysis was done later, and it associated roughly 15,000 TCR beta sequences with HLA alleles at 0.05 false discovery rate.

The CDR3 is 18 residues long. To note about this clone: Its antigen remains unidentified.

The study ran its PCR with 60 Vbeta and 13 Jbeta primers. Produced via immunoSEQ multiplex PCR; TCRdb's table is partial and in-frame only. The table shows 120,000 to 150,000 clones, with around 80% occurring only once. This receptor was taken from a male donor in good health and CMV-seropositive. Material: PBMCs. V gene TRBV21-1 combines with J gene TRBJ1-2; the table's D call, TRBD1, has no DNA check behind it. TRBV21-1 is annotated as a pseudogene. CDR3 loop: CASSKPGTPLSIQRGYTF. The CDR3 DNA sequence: TGTGCCAGCAGCAAACCCGGGACACCCCTCAGTATTCAAAGGGGCTACACCTTC.